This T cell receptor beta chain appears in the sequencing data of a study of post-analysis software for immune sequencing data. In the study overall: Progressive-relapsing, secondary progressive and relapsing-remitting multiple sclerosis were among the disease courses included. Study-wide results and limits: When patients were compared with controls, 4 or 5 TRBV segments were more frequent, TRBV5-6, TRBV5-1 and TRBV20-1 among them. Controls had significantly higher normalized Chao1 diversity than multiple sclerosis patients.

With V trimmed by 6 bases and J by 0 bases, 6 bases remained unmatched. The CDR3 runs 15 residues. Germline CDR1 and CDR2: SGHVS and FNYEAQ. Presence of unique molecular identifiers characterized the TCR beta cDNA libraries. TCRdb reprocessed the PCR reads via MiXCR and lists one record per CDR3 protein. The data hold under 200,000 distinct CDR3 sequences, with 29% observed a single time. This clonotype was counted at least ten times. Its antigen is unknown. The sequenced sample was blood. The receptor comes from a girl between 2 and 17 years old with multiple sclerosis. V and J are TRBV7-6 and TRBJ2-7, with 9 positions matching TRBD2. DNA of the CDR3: TGTGCCAGCAGACCCGGGACTAGCCCCTCCTACGAGCAGTACTTC. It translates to CASRPGTSPSYEQYF.